The source of this T cell receptor (beta chain) is a study of T cell repertoires in cytomegalovirus infection. Each CDR3 protein is one row after TCRdb ran MiXCR on the reads. Seen here are some 600,000 distinct CDR3 sequences, approximately 25% observed once, and the top ten hold less than 10%. Germline V gene lookup returns CDR1 MDHEN and CDR2 SYDVKM. The CDR3 contains 13 residues. V lost 4 bases to trimming and J lost 4 bases, with 11 bases between them. A few counts support this clonotype. Sequenced input: CD8+ T cells from PBMCs. The chain couples TRBV28 to TRBJ2-7; the D is unclear. This sequence was found in a human donor in good health (CMV status not recorded). Some clones in this sample may be carry-over from other donors' samples. This CDR3 reads CASSYHSRYEQYV. CDR3 in DNA: TGTGCCAGCAGTTACCACTCCCGATACGAGCAGTACGTC.